A selection of T cell receptor beta chains follows, all from one sample in a study of T cell repertoires in cytomegalovirus infection. A single record per CDR3 protein comes from TCRdb applying MiXCR to the reads. The sample carries around 300,000 distinct CDR3 sequences, more than 8% recorded once. Sequencing was carried out using PBMCs. These receptors were collected from a human donor in good health (CMV status not recorded). Some clones in this sample may be carry-over from other donors' samples. CDR3s include the opening cysteine and the closing phenylalanine or tryptophan. The order of the fields is D gene, V gene, J gene, clone size, CDR3 protein, CDR3 DNA. The D gene is left open where the match is weak. Some rows mark clone size as missing; the rest say once, few, many or name a class of expanded clone.

d_call: NA; v_call: TRBV12-3/TRBV12-4; j_call: TRBJ1-1; clone_size: few; cdr3_aa: CASSLSVLEAFF; cdr3_nt: TGTGCCAGCAGTTTGAGCGTCTTAGAAGCTTTCTTT
d_call: NA; v_call: TRBV28; j_call: TRBJ2-2; clone_size: few; cdr3_aa: CASSLGLAHTGELFF; cdr3_nt: TGTGCCAGCAGTTTGGGCCTAGCCCACACCGGGGAGCTGTTTTTT
d_call: NA; v_call: TRBV20-1; j_call: TRBJ2-1; clone_size: few; cdr3_aa: CSASPQVNEQFF; cdr3_nt: TGCAGTGCTAGTCCCCAGGTCAATGAGCAGTTCTTC
d_call: NA; v_call: TRBV7-2; j_call: TRBJ1-1; clone_size: many; cdr3_aa: CASSLALRLRNTEAFF; cdr3_nt: TGTGCCAGCAGCTTAGCGTTAAGGCTCCGGAACACTGAAGCTTTCTTT
d_call: NA; v_call: TRBV7-2; j_call: TRBJ2-1; clone_size: many; cdr3_aa: CASSWTPSGGYNEQFF; cdr3_nt: TGTGCCAGCAGCTGGACCCCGAGTGGGGGCTACAATGAGCAGTTCTTC
d_call: NA; v_call: TRBV4-3; j_call: TRBJ1-1; clone_size: NA; cdr3_aa: CASSQDGRGGTEAFF; cdr3_nt: TGCGCCAGCAGCCAAGATGGGCGAGGGGGGACTGAAGCTTTCTTT
d_call: NA; v_call: TRBV6-1; j_call: TRBJ2-1; clone_size: many; cdr3_aa: CASRWGESSGSSYNEQFF; cdr3_nt: TGTGCCAGCCGCTGGGGGGAAAGTTCTGGGAGCTCCTACAATGAGCAGTTCTTC
d_call: NA; v_call: TRBV11-2; j_call: TRBJ2-3; clone_size: few; cdr3_aa: CASSLVQGLDTQYF; cdr3_nt: TGTGCCAGCAGCTTAGTGCAGGGGCTCGATACGCAGTATTTT
d_call: TRBD1; v_call: TRBV7-2; j_call: TRBJ2-1; clone_size: many; cdr3_aa: CASSLAGTGFKSERFF; cdr3_nt: TGTGCCAGCAGCTTAGCCGGGACAGGGTTTAAGTCGGAAAGGTTCTTC
d_call: TRBD1; v_call: TRBV18; j_call: TRBJ2-1; clone_size: few; cdr3_aa: CASRGQELYNEQFF; cdr3_nt: TGTGCCAGCCGGGGACAGGAGTTATACAATGAGCAGTTCTTC
d_call: NA; v_call: TRBV27; j_call: TRBJ2-7; clone_size: NA; cdr3_aa: CASRGLGTPDLYEQYF; cdr3_nt: TGTGCCAGCAGGGGGTTGGGGACACCTGACCTTTATGAGCAGTACTTC
d_call: NA; v_call: TRBV7-8; j_call: TRBJ2-7; clone_size: many; cdr3_aa: CASSLRAGTTDEQYF; cdr3_nt: TGTGCCAGCAGCTTACGAGCGGGGACAACCGACGAGCAGTACTTC
d_call: NA; v_call: TRBV18; j_call: TRBJ2-5; clone_size: NA; cdr3_aa: CAGQGRRGETQYF; cdr3_nt: TGTGCCGGGCAGGGACGGAGGGGAGAGACCCAGTACTTC
d_call: TRBD2; v_call: TRBV24-1; j_call: TRBJ2-2; clone_size: many; cdr3_aa: CATSDHPPSGANTGELFF; cdr3_nt: TGTGCCACCAGTGATCATCCCCCTAGCGGGGCGAACACCGGGGAGCTGTTTTTT
d_call: TRBD2; v_call: TRBV10-3; j_call: TRBJ2-1; clone_size: NA; cdr3_aa: CAISESMVLAGLNEQFF; cdr3_nt: TGTGCCATCAGTGAGTCGATGGTGCTAGCGGGACTCAATGAGCAGTTCTTC
d_call: NA; v_call: TRBV4-3; j_call: TRBJ2-1; clone_size: NA; cdr3_aa: CASSLKRVSEQFF; cdr3_nt: TGCGCCAGCAGCCTCAAGCGGGTCAGTGAGCAGTTCTTC
d_call: TRBD2; v_call: TRBV5-3; j_call: TRBJ2-5; clone_size: few; cdr3_aa: CASSLLAAGGLETQYF; cdr3_nt: TGTGCCAGCAGCTTGTTGGCAGCGGGGGGGTTGGAGACCCAGTACTTC